These 27 T cell receptor beta chains were sequenced from one sample in a study of OX40 agonist ivuxolimab in advanced cancers. The protocol was immunoSEQ multiplex PCR, while the TCRdb copy is restricted to in-frame clones and leaves out a portion. The sample lists some 30,000 clones; roughly four fifths were seen once. The starting material was CD4+ or CD8+ T cells sorted from blood, obtained in a trial of the OX40 agonist ivuxolimab. These receptors all come from an adult with an advanced solid tumor such as melanoma, head and neck, liver or kidney cancer.

This chain uses TRBV6-6 with TRBJ1-5, with D uncertain. The germline V and J ends were trimmed by 0 bases and 4 bases, with 7 bases remaining between them. Germline CDR1 reads MNHNY; CDR2 reads SVGAGI (reference sequence). CDR3 length: 14 residues. CDR3 protein: CASSYSGGNQPQHF. Written as DNA, the CDR3 is TGTGCCAGCAGTTACTCTGGAGGGAATCAGCCCCAGCATTTT.

This clone has only a few counts. V gene TRBV21-1 combines with J gene TRBJ2-5; TRBD2 reflects the table's D call only, with no check against the DNA. TRBV21-1 is a pseudogene segment. CDR3 length: 17 amino acids. The CDR3 sequence: CASSKARGCKFQETQYF. CDR3 DNA: TGTGCCAGCAGCAAAGCTCGGGGGTGTAAATTCCAAGAGACCCAGTACTTC.

The J gene is TRBJ1-6, the V gene TRBV4-1; D is undetermined. The CDR3 runs to 14 residues. CDR1 is MGHRA and CDR2 is YSYEKL in the germline V gene. Trimming cost V 6 bases and J 0 bases, with 6 bases left between them. DNA for the CDR3: TGCGCCAGCAGTGGCAGCTCCTATAATTCACCCCTCCACTTT. It specifies CASSGSSYNSPLHF.

Only one count was recorded for this clone. This chain links TRBV7-9 with TRBJ2-1; D assignment may be TRBD1 or TRBD2 (5 bases each). CDR1 SEHNR and CDR2 FQNEAQ come from the germline V gene (reference sequence). This CDR3 spans 13 amino acids. V was clipped by 1 base and J by 8 bases, with 9 bases between them. CDR3 nucleotides: TGTGCCAGCAGCTTAGGTGGGGGTGATGAGCAGTTCTTC. Protein product: CASSLGGGDEQFF.

A few counts support this clone. J is TRBJ2-1 and V is TRBV9; possibly TRBD1 or TRBD2 for D (5 bases each). CDR1 and CDR2 (germline): SGDLS, YYNGEE. With 0 bases removed from V and 8 bases from J, the gap between germline ends came to 15 bases. The CDR3 is made up of 15 amino acids. CDR3 sequence reads: CASSVGTALGDEQFF. CDR3 DNA: TGTGCCAGCAGCGTAGGGACGGCTCTGGGGGATGAGCAGTTCTTC.

The gene calls are TRBV5-1 and TRBJ2-5, with 8 bases fitting TRBD2. CDR3 length equals 15 residues. Germline trimming cut 2 bases from V and 0 bases from J; bases unmatched to any gene: 3. The germline V gene encodes CDR1 SGHRS and CDR2 YFSETQ. CDR3 sequence (DNA): TGCGCCAGCAGCTTCGGCGGGGGGCACCAAGAGACCCAGTACTTC. As protein: CASSFGGGHQETQYF. The variable domain in full, completed from reference TRBV5-1 and TRBJ2-5, reads KAGVTQTPRYLIKTRGQQVTLSCSPISGHRSVSWYQQTPGQGLQFLFEYFSETQRNKGNFPGRFSGRQFSNSRSEMNVSTLELGDSALYLCASSFGGGHQETQYFGPGTRLLVL.

V is TRBV11-2 and J is TRBJ2-7; 8 bases match TRBD2. J was trimmed by 3 bases and V by 1 base; bases with no gene match: 5. Germline-derived CDR1 and CDR2 are SGHAT and FQNNGV. The CDR3 is made up of 15 amino acids. The CDR3 is CASSLGVGLVYEQYF. CDR3 in DNA: TGTGCCAGCAGCTTAGGGGTGGGACTAGTCTACGAGCAGTACTTC.

This clone was picked up a small number of times. The CDR3 spells CASRHPMSSYEQYV. CDR3 in DNA: TGTGCCAGTAGGCACCCCATGAGCTCCTACGAGCAGTACGTC. The rearrangement joins TRBV19 to TRBJ2-7; D not resolved. V was pared by 6 bases and J by 0 bases, with 12 bases between. This CDR3 spans 14 amino acids. Germline V gene data show CDR1 as LNHDA and CDR2 as SQIVND (reference sequence).

This clone was detected only a few times. The V call is TRBV4-1, the J call TRBJ2-4; D is possibly TRBD2 (5 bases). The CDR3 runs to 18 residues. The germline gives CDR1 MGHRA, CDR2 YSYEKL. V lost 1 base, J lost 0 bases, and 16 bases lay in between. The CDR3 protein is CASSQANLLGLAKNIQYF. The CDR3 region has the DNA TGCGCCAGCAGCCAAGCAAATCTTTTAGGACTAGCCAAAAACATTCAGTACTTC.

The chain carries TRBV6-1 and TRBJ2-5; no firm D call. The length of the CDR3 is 13 residues. Germline V gene sequence: CDR1 MNHNS, CDR2 SASEGT. The V and J ends lost 7 bases and 3 bases respectively, with 12 bases between them. CDR3 protein: CASNPPGKETQYF. The DNA of the CDR3 is TGTGCCAGCAATCCCCCGGGTAAAGAGACCCAGTACTTC.

This chain uses TRBV11-2 with TRBJ1-4; 7 bases align to TRBD1. V shed 0 bases, J shed 2 bases, and the junction held 12 bases outside the gene matches. This CDR3 comprises 19 residues. Germline V gene sequence: CDR1 SGHAT, CDR2 FQNNGV. The CDR3 nucleotides read TGTGCCAGCAGCTTAGATTTTCAGGGGGTGTCTTCGACTAATGAAAAACTGTTTTTT. Translated: CASSLDFQGVSSTNEKLFF.

CDR3 coding DNA: TGTGCCAGCAGCGAGGGGGACGGACCTCAAGAGACCCAGTACTTC. Its translation is CASSEGDGPQETQYF. This chain joins TRBV2 and TRBJ2-5, with a possible D match to TRBD1 (6 bases). CDR3 size: 15 residues. Germline CDR1 is SNHLY and CDR2 is FYNNEI. Deletions cut 6 bases from V and 2 bases from J, with 16 bases between.

V usage is TRBV7-8 and J usage is TRBJ2-2; no clear D. This CDR3 has 16 amino acids. Germline V gives CDR1 SGHVS, CDR2 FQNEAQ. V lost 1 base, J lost 0 bases, and 9 bases lay in between. The CDR3 sequence is CASSLDPEPNTGELFF. The DNA of the CDR3 is TGTGCCAGCAGCTTAGATCCCGAGCCGAACACCGGGGAGCTGTTTTTT.

The rearrangement links TRBV19 to TRBJ2-7; TRBD1 matches 11 bases. V trimming: 5 bases; J trimming: 3 bases; junction bases outside the gene matches: 6. The CDR3 loop spans 15 amino acids. The germline gives CDR1 LNHDA, CDR2 SQIVND (reference sequence). Here the CDR3 reads CASSLVGTGGYEQYV. The CDR3 nucleotides are TGTGCCAGTAGTCTGGTCGGGACAGGGGGCTACGAGCAGTACGTC.

V usage is TRBV20-1 and J usage is TRBJ2-7; D ambiguous. Trimming pared 6 bases from V and 3 bases from J, leaving 9 bases between. The CDR3 has 11 amino acids. Germline assignment: CDR1 DFQATT and CDR2 SNEGSKA (reference sequence). The CDR3 nucleotides read TGCAGTGCCACCTGGGGCTACGAGCAGTACTTC. This encodes CSATWGYEQYF.

This clone was observed a few times. In DNA form, the CDR3 reads TGTGCCAGCAGCCCGGATTGGGCAGAAGCTAACTATGGCTACACCTTC. Amino acids: CASSPDWAEANYGYTF. The chain employs TRBV5-8 and TRBJ1-2; no definite D call. This CDR3 is built from 16 residues. Germline CDR1 is SGHTS and CDR2 is YDEGEE. Trimming stripped 4 bases from V and 0 bases from J, with 16 bases between.

A word on this clone: The same CDR3 can be traced to other DNA sequences in this sample. This chain links TRBV2 with TRBJ1-1; D not certain. V lost 0 bases and J lost 1, with 6 bases in between. The CDR3 consists of 14 residues. The V gene's germline CDR1 is SNHLY and CDR2 FYNNEI. CDR3 sequence (DNA): TGTGCCAGCAGTGAAGCGCTTCGGAACACTGAAGCTTTCTTT. This gives the protein CASSEALRNTEAFF.

The chain has TRBV14 and TRBJ2-6; D is uncertain. In germline, CDR1 is SGHDN, CDR2 FVKESK. The CDR3 runs to 16 residues. Trimming cost V 4 bases and J 0 bases, with 10 bases left between them. Here the CDR3 reads CASSPSGSSGANVLTF. CDR3 nucleotides: TGTGCCAGCAGCCCTTCGGGCAGCTCTGGGGCCAACGTCCTGACTTTC.

The gene calls are TRBV4-1 and TRBJ1-1; D unresolved. This CDR3 is built from 14 residues. The germline gives CDR1 MGHRA, CDR2 YSYEKL. V dropped 0 bases and J dropped 1 base, with 6 bases sitting between them. CDR3 sequence (DNA): TGCGCCAGCAGCCAAGATCTAAGGAACACTGAAGCTTTCTTT. Amino acids: CASSQDLRNTEAFF.

The chain employs TRBV2 and TRBJ2-7; either TRBD1 or TRBD2 may fit D (5 bases each). V lost 7 bases, J lost 0 bases, and 16 bases lay in between. Germline V gene sequence: CDR1 SNHLY, CDR2 FYNNEI. This CDR3 spans 15 amino acids. CDR3 in DNA: TGTGCCAGCATTTTCGGGGACCGAACCTCCTACGAGCAGTACTTC. Protein: CASIFGDRTSYEQYF.

This rearrangement joins TRBV2 to TRBJ2-3; weak D call: TRBD2 (6 bases). Germline CDR1 is SNHLY and CDR2 is FYNNEI. Trimming pared 6 bases from V and 1 base from J, leaving 14 bases between. The CDR3 runs to 15 residues. CDR3 in amino acids: CASSAGRPGTDTQYF. CDR3 sequence (DNA): TGTGCCAGCAGCGCGGGACGGCCCGGCACAGATACGCAGTATTTT.

The CDR3 nucleotides read TGTGCCTGGAGCATGGACGGTTCTAACTATGGCTACACCTTC. Translation gives CAWSMDGSNYGYTF. This chain connects TRBV30 to TRBJ1-2; D is unclear. The CDR3 spans 14 residues. Germline V gene data show CDR1 as GTSNPN and CDR2 as SVGIG (reference sequence). V lost 3 bases and J 0 bases, leaving 11 bases between the germline ends.

This clone has a handful of counts. The rearrangement uses TRBV20-1 and TRBJ2-7; D remains ambiguous. V lost 3 bases, J lost 7 bases, and 10 bases lay in between. The germline gives CDR1 DFQATT, CDR2 SNEGSKA (reference sequence). CDR3 length: 11 amino acids. CDR3 DNA sequence: TGCAGTGCTAGTCAGGTAGAGGAGCAGTACTTC. Translation gives CSASQVEEQYF.

The rearrangement links TRBV5-5 to TRBJ1-2; D gene ambiguous. This CDR3 comprises 14 residues. Looked up from germline, CDR1 is SGHKS and CDR2 is YYEKEE (reference sequence). The V gene lost 4 bases and the J gene lost 8 bases, with 18 bases spanning the gap. CDR3 region: CASSPEGGIRGYTF. The CDR3 DNA is TGTGCCAGCAGCCCCGAAGGTGGGATCAGGGGCTACACCTTC.

This clone turned up a few times. The V and J genes are TRBV7-9 and TRBJ1-6; D is perhaps TRBD1 (5 bases). The CDR3 extends over 13 amino acids. CDR1 is SEHNR, CDR2 FQNEAQ, per germline (reference sequence). V shed 5 bases and J shed 7 bases, with 9 bases lying between them. This CDR3 is CASSERQNSPLHF. Written as DNA, the CDR3 is TGTGCCAGCAGCGAGCGACAGAATTCACCCCTCCACTTT.

In its sample, this clone was seen a few times. The chain links TRBV30 to TRBJ2-4; 7 bases agree with TRBD1. V dropped 3 bases and J dropped 3; count of bases not matched to a gene: 8. This CDR3 has 15 residues. CDR1 is GTSNPN and CDR2 is SVGIG in the germline V gene (reference sequence). The CDR3 DNA reads as TGTGCCTGGAGCCCCCCGACAGGGATCAAAAACATTCAGTACTTC. Amino acid sequence: CAWSPPTGIKNIQYF. Looking up the rest from reference TRBV30 and TRBJ2-4 gives the full variable domain: SQTIHQWPATLVQPVGSPLSLECTVEGTSNPNLYWYRQAAGRGLQLLFYSVGIGQISSEVPQNLSASRPQDRQFILSSKKLLLSDSGFYLCAWSPPTGIKNIQYFGAGTRLSVL.

The sample holds a few counts of this clone. V usage is TRBV21-1 and J usage is TRBJ1-6. TRBV21-1 is designated a pseudogene. The CDR3 is 17 residues long. The CDR3 loop is CASSSRWESSYNSPLHF. CDR3 in DNA: TGTGCCAGCAGCTCACGTTGGGAGAGCTCCTATAATTCACCCCTCCACTTT.